This entry lists 30 T cell receptor beta chains sequenced from one sample in a study of T cells in Graves' hyperthyroidism and ophthalmopathy. RNA transcripts gave rise to amplified TCR beta CDR3 regions. The primer set for the first-round RT-PCR of the TCR CDR3 was HTBI. TCRdb re-called the multiplex PCR reads with MiXCR, one entry per CDR3 protein. The repertoire holds approximately 480,000 distinct CDR3 sequences, with roughly 20% as singletons. Sequences were obtained from blood. The receptors derive from a man aged 18 to 30 with Graves' hyperthyroidism.

The chain has TRBV12-3 or TRBV12-4 and TRBJ2-4, with a weak D call TRBD2 (5 bases). The CDR3 is made up of 17 amino acids. V lost 6 bases and J 11 bases, leaving 29 bases between the germline ends. In DNA, the CDR3 is TGTGCCAGCAGCGACGACCGGCGACCCCCCGGGAAAGCATTTCAGTACTTC. Protein product: CASSDDRRPPGKAFQYF.

This clonotype was seen repeatedly, ten times or more. V usage is TRBV20-1 and J usage is TRBJ2-7; 8 bases match TRBD1. This CDR3 is built from 13 residues. The V gene's germline CDR1 is DFQATT and CDR2 SNEGSKA (reference sequence). The V and J ends lost 5 bases and 3 bases, in that order; junction bases with no gene match: 6. This CDR3 is CSARDRLYYEQYF. The CDR3 DNA reads as TGCAGTGCTCGGGACAGGCTTTACTACGAGCAGTACTTC.

This clonotype was seen many times. This sequence joins TRBV7-3 and TRBJ1-1; D unclear. CDR3 length equals 13 residues. V lost 2 bases and J lost 9, with 13 bases in between. In germline, CDR1 is SGHTA, CDR2 FQGTGA. The CDR3 protein is CASSLQGAEQAFF. The CDR3 nucleotides read TGTGCCAGCAGCTTACAAGGTGCGGAACAAGCTTTCTTT.

This clonotype showed up many times. This chain joins TRBV6-5 and TRBJ2-5; a weak D match, TRBD2 (6 bases). Germline CDR1 reads MNHEY; CDR2 reads SVGAGI. V was cut by 6 bases and J by 5 bases, with 16 bases left in between. This CDR3 is built from 14 residues. The CDR3 region is CASSHGGDVETQYF. CDR3 coding DNA: TGTGCCAGCAGCCACGGGGGTGATGTGGAGACCCAGTACTTC.

This clonotype was observed at least ten times. The rearrangement links TRBV30 to TRBJ1-5; D remains ambiguous. V gave up 1 base and J gave up 7 bases, with 8 bases separating them. The CDR3 contains 12 residues. Germline CDR1 GTSNPN, CDR2 SVGIG (reference sequence). Here the CDR3 DNA reads TGTGCCTGGAGTGGACGAGGGCAGCCCCAGCATTTT. It translates to CAWSGRGQPQHF.

Ten or more counts support this clonotype. V gene TRBV27 combines with J gene TRBJ1-2; TRBD1 matches at 9 bases. The CDR3 is 17 residues long. From germline, CDR1 is MNHEY and CDR2 SMNVEV (reference sequence). Germline trimming cut 3 bases from V and 4 bases from J; bases unmatched to any gene: 12. CDR3 sequence (DNA): TGTGCCAGCAGTTTGGTGGCGGGACAGGGTCTTGTCTATGGCTACACCTTC. Translated, it gives CASSLVAGQGLVYGYTF.

This clonotype appeared many times. The chain has TRBV2 and TRBJ1-2; D not certain. The CDR3 runs to 13 residues. Germline V gene lookup returns CDR1 SNHLY and CDR2 FYNNEI. V shed 3 bases and J shed 6 bases, with 11 bases lying between them. CDR3 in DNA: TGTGCCAGCAGTGACTCCCCGGTGGATGGCTACACCTTC. This encodes CASSDSPVDGYTF.

Many counts were recorded for this clonotype. This rearrangement joins TRBV6-2 or TRBV6-3 to TRBJ1-1; D unclear. V was shortened by 0 bases and J by 10 bases, with 12 bases between the two germline ends. Germline V CDR1 and CDR2: MNHEY, SVGEGT. This CDR3 region has 13 residues. CDR3 loop: CASSYSNVLGAFF. CDR3 coding DNA: TGTGCCAGCAGTTACTCGAACGTACTAGGAGCTTTCTTT.

The chain is built from TRBV6-1 and TRBJ2-7; 10 nucleotides agree with TRBD2. V trimming: 4 bases; J trimming: 2 bases; junction bases outside the gene matches: 11. This CDR3 has 17 residues. Germline V lookup: CDR1 MNHNS, CDR2 SASEGT. CDR3 region: CASSGHSGTSEPYEQYF. The CDR3 DNA is TGTGCCAGCAGTGGTCACTCCGGGACTAGCGAGCCCTACGAGCAGTACTTC.

The rearrangement uses TRBV11-1 and TRBJ1-1; D might be TRBD1 (6 bases). The CDR3 covers 17 residues. CDR1 and CDR2 from the germline V gene are SGHAT and FQDESV (reference sequence). V gave up 5 bases and J gave up 7 bases, with 26 bases separating them. The CDR3 coding sequence is TGTGCCAGCAGCCCGATAGGGACACCCGAGGGACGGGGTGAAGCTTTCTTT. Amino acids: CASSPIGTPEGRGEAFF.

Ten or more counts support this clonotype. V usage is TRBV19 and J usage is TRBJ1-5; no firm D call. Germline CDR1 and CDR2: LNHDA and SQIVND (reference sequence). The CDR3 has 15 amino acids. V lost 3 bases, J lost 0 bases, and 9 bases lay in between. The CDR3 DNA sequence: TGTGCCAGTAGTATGGGCGGCTATAGCAATCAGCCCCAGCATTTT. This codes for CASSMGGYSNQPQHF.

This clonotype occurred many times. This chain joins TRBV20-1 and TRBJ2-4, with D possibly matching TRBD1 (8 bases). The germline CDR1 and CDR2 sequences are DFQATT and SNEGSKA (reference sequence). The ends were cut back, 6 bases at V and 8 bases at J, with 20 bases in the middle. This CDR3 is 14 amino acids long. DNA of the CDR3: TGCAGTGCCCCAGGGGGCAGGGCGGGAGACATTCAGTACTTC. Translated: CSAPGGRAGDIQYF.

At least ten counts were recorded for this clonotype. This sequence joins TRBV6-1 and TRBJ1-1; no definite D call. Trimming stripped 3 bases from V and 0 bases from J, with 8 bases between. This CDR3 comprises 14 residues. Per germline, CDR1 MNHNS and CDR2 SASEGT. CDR3 bases: TGTGCCAGCAGTGAGTCTCCATTGAACACTGAAGCTTTCTTT. Translating it yields CASSESPLNTEAFF.

There are a few counts of this clonotype. The chain combines TRBV18 with TRBJ2-3, with D possibly being TRBD2 (5 bases). V lost 3 bases and J 3 bases, leaving 10 bases between the germline ends. The germline V gene encodes CDR1 KGHSH and CDR2 LQKENI. The CDR3 consists of 14 residues. CDR3 residues: CASSPSERTDTQYF. CDR3 coding DNA: TGTGCCAGCTCACCGTCCGAGCGGACAGATACGCAGTATTTT.

Ten or more counts support this clonotype. The rearrangement links TRBV7-9 to TRBJ1-2; possibly TRBD1 for D (5 bases). The CDR3 is 14 amino acids. CDR1 is SEHNR and CDR2 is FQNEAQ in the germline V gene (reference sequence). Trimming removed 5 bases at V and 4 bases at J, with 14 bases between. The DNA of the CDR3 is TGTGCCAGCAGCCCGGGACTCTCCGTCTATGGCTACACCTTC. As protein: CASSPGLSVYGYTF.

This clonotype was detected many times. This rearrangement joins TRBV6-5 to TRBJ1-1; 9 bases fit TRBD1. The CDR3 has 14 residues. Trimming took 4 bases from V and 5 from J; bases not matched to a gene: 5. Germline loops: CDR1 MNHEY, CDR2 SVGAGI. The CDR3 nucleotides read TGTGCCAGCAGTTCTACAGGGGGCTATACTGAAGCTTTCTTT. Residues: CASSSTGGYTEAFF.

The rearrangement joins TRBV12-3 or TRBV12-4 to TRBJ1-1; possibly TRBD1 for D (5 bases). The CDR3 length is 12 residues. Trimming took 8 bases from V and 4 from J, leaving 11 bases between them. CDR3 DNA: TGTGCCAGCCGTCTGGGACCCACTGAAGCTTTCTTT. Amino acid sequence: CASRLGPTEAFF.

This clonotype has ten or more counts. The rearrangement joins TRBV6-1 to TRBJ1-2; tentatively, D is TRBD1 (5 bases). The CDR3 consists of 15 residues. V was cut by 5 bases and J by 4 bases, with 17 bases left in between. The germline gives CDR1 MNHNS, CDR2 SASEGT. CDR3 DNA: TGTGCCAGCAGTCCCCCCCAGGGCACTCTCTATGGCTACACCTTC. As protein: CASSPPQGTLYGYTF.

This clonotype was seen at least ten times. This chain joins TRBV28 and TRBJ1-6; 8 bases are a match to TRBD1. CDR3 length equals 14 residues. V shed 11 bases, J shed 7 bases, and the junction held 10 bases outside the gene matches. Germline V gene data show CDR1 as MDHEN and CDR2 as SYDVKM. The CDR3 protein is CAHRGGSVNSPLHF. CDR3 nucleotides: TGTGCCCACAGGGGGGGGTCGGTCAATTCACCCCTCCACTTT.

This clonotype has ten or more counts. V and J are TRBV12-3 or TRBV12-4 and TRBJ2-7, with D possibly being TRBD2 (6 bases). The germline V and J ends were trimmed by 1 base and 6 bases, with 13 bases remaining between them. The CDR3 sequence is 14 residues long. CDR3 residues: CASSLGGGPLEQYF. The DNA for the CDR3 is TGTGCCAGCAGTTTAGGTGGAGGGCCACTCGAGCAGTACTTC.

V and J are TRBV19 and TRBJ1-5; TRBD1 might be the D (5 bases). Trimming removed 2 bases from V and 5 bases from J, with 19 bases in between. CDR1 and CDR2 from the germline V gene are LNHDA and SQIVND (reference sequence). There are 17 residues in the CDR3. The CDR3 nucleotides read TGTGCCAGTAGTATACCCGGGGGTCCGGGTCGGCATCAGCCCCAGCATTTT. It codes for CASSIPGGPGRHQPQHF.

Only a few counts were recorded for this clonotype. The chain uses TRBV18 and TRBJ1-5; D unclear. Germline-derived CDR1 and CDR2 are KGHSH and LQKENI. Trimming took 6 bases from V and 4 from J, leaving 10 bases between them. CDR3 length: 13 amino acids. Here the CDR3 reads CASSAQANQPQHF. CDR3 coding DNA: TGTGCCAGCTCCGCGCAGGCGAATCAGCCCCAGCATTTT.

This chain joins TRBV29-1 and TRBJ2-7; 7 nucleotides line up with TRBD1. This CDR3 is built from 14 residues. V shed 3 bases, J shed 5 bases, and the junction held 10 bases outside the gene matches. The germline gives CDR1 SQVTM, CDR2 ANQGSEA. In DNA, the CDR3 is TGCAGCGTTGATAGGGCAGGGGGAAGGAACGAGCAGTACTTC. Protein sequence: CSVDRAGGRNEQYF.

This clonotype was detected many times. The chain carries TRBV5-1 and TRBJ2-5; 8 bases match TRBD2. Germline CDR1 SGHRS, CDR2 YFSETQ. The CDR3 runs to 14 residues. V gave up 0 bases and J gave up 5 bases; unmatched junction bases: 3. DNA of the CDR3: TGCGCCAGCAGCTTGGGACTAGCGAGGGAGACCCAGTACTTC. Its translation is CASSLGLARETQYF.

This clonotype was observed a handful of times. The chain recombines TRBV11-2 with TRBJ1-5, with 7 bases matching TRBD1. The CDR3 loop spans 17 amino acids. The germline V gene encodes CDR1 SGHAT and CDR2 FQNNGV. The ends lost 5 bases at V and 4 bases at J; junction bases unmatched: 14. CDR3 region: CASSRSLGGAGNQPQHF. CDR3 DNA sequence: TGTGCCAGCAGCCGCTCACTAGGGGGCGCGGGAAATCAGCCCCAGCATTTT.

This clonotype has a count of ten or more. The chain uses TRBV7-2 and TRBJ2-5; tentatively, D is TRBD2 (6 bases). The V and J ends lost 4 bases and 5 bases respectively, with 17 bases between them. Germline CDR1 is SGHTA and CDR2 is FQGNSA. This CDR3 spans 15 amino acids. CDR3 coding DNA: TGTGCCAGCAGCTCCGGGACTCTCGCGTTCGAGACCCAGTACTTC. Residues: CASSSGTLAFETQYF.

This clonotype has a count of ten or more. The chain couples TRBV12-3 or TRBV12-4 to TRBJ1-2; weak D call: TRBD1 (6 bases). The CDR3 runs to 13 residues. The ends were cut back, 3 bases at V and 4 bases at J, with 9 bases in the middle. This chain's CDR3 is CASSFTGFYGYTF. CDR3 coding DNA: TGTGCCAGCAGTTTTACAGGGTTCTATGGCTACACCTTC.

The chain combines TRBV27 with TRBJ2-7; 7 positions match TRBD2. The V and J ends lost 8 bases and 5 bases, in that order; junction bases with no gene match: 6. CDR1 and CDR2 from the germline V gene are MNHEY and SMNVEV (reference sequence). The CDR3 contains 12 residues. The CDR3 DNA reads TGTGCCAGCGGGGGGGGGACCCACGAGCAGTACTTC. Its translation is CASGGGTHEQYF.

This clonotype has a handful of counts. The rearrangement uses TRBV11-2 and TRBJ2-5, with TRBD1 matching 7 bases. Germline loops: CDR1 SGHAT, CDR2 FQNNGV. The V segment lost 5 bases and the J segment 2 bases; nucleotides outside the gene matches: 8. The CDR3 consists of 15 residues. This chain's CDR3 is CASSQQGMRQETQYF. The CDR3 DNA sequence: TGTGCCAGCAGCCAACAGGGGATGAGGCAAGAGACCCAGTACTTC.

This clonotype was detected many times. The V gene is TRBV29-1, the J gene TRBJ2-7; D perhaps matches TRBD2 (5 bases). Between the trimmed V and J ends, which lost 4 bases and 2 bases, there was a span of 6 bases. The CDR3 has 11 residues. Germline V gene sequence: CDR1 SQVTM, CDR2 ANQGSEA. This chain's CDR3 is CSVAGTYEQYF. CDR3 nucleotide sequence: TGCAGCGTTGCGGGAACCTACGAGCAGTACTTC.